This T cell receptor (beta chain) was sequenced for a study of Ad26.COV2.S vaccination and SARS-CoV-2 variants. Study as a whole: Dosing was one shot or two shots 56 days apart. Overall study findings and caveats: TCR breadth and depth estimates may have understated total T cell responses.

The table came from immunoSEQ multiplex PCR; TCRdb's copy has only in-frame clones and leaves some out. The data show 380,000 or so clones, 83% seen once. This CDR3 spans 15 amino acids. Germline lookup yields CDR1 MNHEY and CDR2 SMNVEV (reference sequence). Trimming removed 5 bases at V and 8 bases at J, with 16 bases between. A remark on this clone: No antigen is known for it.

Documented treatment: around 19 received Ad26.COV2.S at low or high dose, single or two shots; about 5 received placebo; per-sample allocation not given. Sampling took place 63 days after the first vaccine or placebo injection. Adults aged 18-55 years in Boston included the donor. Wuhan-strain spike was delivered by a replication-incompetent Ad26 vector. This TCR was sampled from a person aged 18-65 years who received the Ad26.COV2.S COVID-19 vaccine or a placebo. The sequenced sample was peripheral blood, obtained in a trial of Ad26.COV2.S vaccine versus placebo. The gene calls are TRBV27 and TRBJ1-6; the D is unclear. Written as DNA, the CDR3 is TGTGCCAGCAGTCCCTGGAACGCTTTCGATTCACCCCTCCACTTT. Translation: CASSPWNAFDSPLHF.